This T cell receptor (beta chain) was found in a study of T cell responses to AZD1222 COVID-19 vaccine. Only in-frame clones appear in the TCRdb table, and some are missing; sequencing was by immunoSEQ multiplex PCR. This sample yields roughly 110,000 clones, of which about 93% are seen a single time; approximately 22% belongs to the top ten. The specimen was peripheral blood, collected on day 0 of AZD1222 vaccination. The TCR originated in an adult in good health.

The CDR3 DNA follows: TGTGCCAGCAGGCCGACCTTAGGGCCCGGGGGCCAGTACTTC. Translated: CASRPTLGPGGQYF. This chain links TRBV7-2 with TRBJ2-5, with D maybe TRBD2 (6 bases). The length of the CDR3 is 14 residues. Germline V lookup: CDR1 SGHTA, CDR2 FQGNSA. Trimming removed 6 bases from V and 10 bases from J, with 21 bases in between.